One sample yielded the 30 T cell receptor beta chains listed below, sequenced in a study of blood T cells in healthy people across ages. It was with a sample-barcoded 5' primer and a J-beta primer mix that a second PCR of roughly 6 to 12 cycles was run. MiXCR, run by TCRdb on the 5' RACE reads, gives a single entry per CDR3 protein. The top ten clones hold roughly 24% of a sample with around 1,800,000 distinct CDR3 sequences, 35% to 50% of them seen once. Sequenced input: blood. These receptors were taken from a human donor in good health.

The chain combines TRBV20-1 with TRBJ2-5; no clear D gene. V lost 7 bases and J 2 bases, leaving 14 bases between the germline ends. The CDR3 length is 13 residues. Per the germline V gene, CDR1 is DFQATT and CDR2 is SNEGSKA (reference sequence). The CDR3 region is CSVLPRVQETQYF. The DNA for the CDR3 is TGCAGTGTTCTCCCCCGCGTACAAGAGACCCAGTACTTC.

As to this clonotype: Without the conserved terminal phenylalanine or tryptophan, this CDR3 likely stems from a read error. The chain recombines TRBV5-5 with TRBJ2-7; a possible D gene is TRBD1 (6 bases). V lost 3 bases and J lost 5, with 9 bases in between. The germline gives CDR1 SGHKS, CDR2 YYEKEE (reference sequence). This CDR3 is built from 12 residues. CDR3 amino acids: CASSYYRDEQYL. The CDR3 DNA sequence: TGTGCCAGCAGCTACTACAGGGACGAGCAGTACTTA.

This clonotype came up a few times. In DNA, the CDR3 is TGCGCCAGCAGCCAATGGGGGGGCAATGAGCAGTTCTTC. This gives the protein CASSQWGGNEQFF. V usage is TRBV4-3 and J usage is TRBJ2-1, with 7 bases that match TRBD2. Germline CDR1 reads LGHNA; CDR2 reads YSLEER. V lost 2 bases and J lost 6; bases outside the gene matches: 1. The CDR3 runs to 13 residues.

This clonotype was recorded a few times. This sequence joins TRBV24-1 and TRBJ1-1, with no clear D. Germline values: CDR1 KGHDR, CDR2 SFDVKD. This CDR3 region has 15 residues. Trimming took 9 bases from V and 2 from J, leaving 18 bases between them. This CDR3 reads CATSASSPSNTEAFF. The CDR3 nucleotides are TGTGCCACCTCCGCATCGTCCCCTAGCAACACTGAAGCTTTCTTT.

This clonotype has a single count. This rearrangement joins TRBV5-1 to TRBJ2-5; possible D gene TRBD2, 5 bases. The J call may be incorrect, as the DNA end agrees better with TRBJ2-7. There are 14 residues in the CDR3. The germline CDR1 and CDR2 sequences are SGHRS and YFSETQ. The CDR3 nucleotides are TGCGCCAGCAGCTTGCAAGCGCTCGGGGACGAGCAGTACTTC. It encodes CASSLQALGDEQYF.

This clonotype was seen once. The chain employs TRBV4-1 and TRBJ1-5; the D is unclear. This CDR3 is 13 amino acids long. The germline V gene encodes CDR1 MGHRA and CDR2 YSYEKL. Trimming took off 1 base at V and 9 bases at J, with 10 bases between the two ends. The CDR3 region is CASSQGPEGPQHF. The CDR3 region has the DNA TGCGCCAGCAGCCAAGGTCCAGAGGGGCCCCAGCATTTT.

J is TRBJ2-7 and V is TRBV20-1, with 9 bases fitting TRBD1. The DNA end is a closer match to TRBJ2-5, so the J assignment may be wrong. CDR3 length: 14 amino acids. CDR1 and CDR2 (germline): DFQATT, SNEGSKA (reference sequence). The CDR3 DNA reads TGCAGTGCTTCAAGGGGGACAGGGAGGGAGACCCAGTACTTC. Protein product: CSASRGTGRETQYF.

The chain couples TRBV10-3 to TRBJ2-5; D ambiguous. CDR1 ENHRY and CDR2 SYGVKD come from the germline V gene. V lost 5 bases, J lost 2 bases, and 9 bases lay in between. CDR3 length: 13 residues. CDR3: CAISQAEQETQYF. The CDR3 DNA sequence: TGTGCCATCAGTCAGGCGGAGCAAGAGACCCAGTACTTC.

The chain's CDR3 is CASSAWTETSFGTEAFF. DNA of the CDR3: TGTGCCAGCAGTGCCTGGACAGAGACGTCTTTTGGCACTGAAGCTTTCTTT. This chain links TRBV28 with TRBJ1-1, with TRBD1 as a possible D gene (6 bases). This CDR3 has 17 residues. Between the trimmed V and J ends, which lost 5 bases and 4 bases, there was a span of 23 bases. CDR1 is MDHEN and CDR2 is SYDVKM in the germline V gene.

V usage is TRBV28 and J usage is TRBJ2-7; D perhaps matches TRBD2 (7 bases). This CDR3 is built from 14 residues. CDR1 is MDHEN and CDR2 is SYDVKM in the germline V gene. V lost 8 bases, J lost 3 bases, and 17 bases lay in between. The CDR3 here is CASLGAGANYEQYF. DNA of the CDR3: TGTGCCAGCCTTGGGGCGGGGGCCAACTACGAGCAGTACTTC.

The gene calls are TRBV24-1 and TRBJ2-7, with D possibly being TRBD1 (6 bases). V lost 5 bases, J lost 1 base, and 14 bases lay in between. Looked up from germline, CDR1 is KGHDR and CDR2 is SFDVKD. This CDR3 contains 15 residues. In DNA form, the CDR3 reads TGTGCCACCAGTGGTGGGGGCGGCGAATCCTACGAGCAGTACTTC. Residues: CATSGGGGESYEQYF.

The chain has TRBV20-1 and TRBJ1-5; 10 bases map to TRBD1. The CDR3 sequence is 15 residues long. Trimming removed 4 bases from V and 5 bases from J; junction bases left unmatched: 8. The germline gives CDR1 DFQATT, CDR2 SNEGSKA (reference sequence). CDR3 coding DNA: TGCAGTGCTACCACCCGACAGGGGGCGGATCAGCCCCAGCATTTT. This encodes CSATTRQGADQPQHF.

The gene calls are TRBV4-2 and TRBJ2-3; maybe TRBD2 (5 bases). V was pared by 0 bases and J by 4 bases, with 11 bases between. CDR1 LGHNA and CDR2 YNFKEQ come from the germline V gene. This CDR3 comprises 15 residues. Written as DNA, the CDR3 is TGTGCCAGCAGCCAAGACCCAGAGGGCGCAGATACGCAGTATTTT. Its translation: CASSQDPEGADTQYF.

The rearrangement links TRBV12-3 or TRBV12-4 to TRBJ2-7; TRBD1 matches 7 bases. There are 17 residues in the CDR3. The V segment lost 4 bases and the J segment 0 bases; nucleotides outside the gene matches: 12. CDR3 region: CASSYDNRGPSSYEQYF. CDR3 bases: TGTGCCAGCAGTTACGATAACAGGGGCCCCAGCTCCTACGAGCAGTACTTC.

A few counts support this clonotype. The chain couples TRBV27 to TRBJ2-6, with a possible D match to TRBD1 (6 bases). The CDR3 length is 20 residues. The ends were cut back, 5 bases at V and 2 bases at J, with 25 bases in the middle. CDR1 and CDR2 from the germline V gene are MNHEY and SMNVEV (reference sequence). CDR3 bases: TGTGCCAGCAGTCCCTACCGGGGCCACAGGGCACTGGCTGGGGCCAACGTCCTGACTTTC. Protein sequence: CASSPYRGHRALAGANVLTF.

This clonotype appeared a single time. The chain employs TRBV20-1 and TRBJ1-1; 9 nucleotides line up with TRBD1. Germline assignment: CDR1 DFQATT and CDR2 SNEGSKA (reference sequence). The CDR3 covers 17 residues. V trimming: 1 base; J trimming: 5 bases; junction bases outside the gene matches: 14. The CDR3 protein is CSARGGQGQGLGTEAFF. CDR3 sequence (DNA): TGCAGTGCTAGAGGCGGACAGGGACAGGGACTAGGGACTGAAGCTTTCTTT.

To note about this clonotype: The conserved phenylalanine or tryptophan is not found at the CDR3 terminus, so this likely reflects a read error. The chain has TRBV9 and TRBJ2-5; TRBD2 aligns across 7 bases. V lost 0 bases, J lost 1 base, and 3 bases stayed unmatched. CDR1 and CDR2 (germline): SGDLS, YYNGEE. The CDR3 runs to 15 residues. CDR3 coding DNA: TGTGCCAGCAGCGTAGAGGGGACTACCCAAGAGACCCAGTACATC. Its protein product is CASSVEGTTQETQYI.

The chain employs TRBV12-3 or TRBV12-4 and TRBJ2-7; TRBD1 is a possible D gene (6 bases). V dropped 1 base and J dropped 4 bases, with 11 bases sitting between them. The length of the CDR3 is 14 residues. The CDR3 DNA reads TGTGCCAGCAGTTTAGGCAGGGGAATGTACGAGCAGTACTTC. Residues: CASSLGRGMYEQYF.

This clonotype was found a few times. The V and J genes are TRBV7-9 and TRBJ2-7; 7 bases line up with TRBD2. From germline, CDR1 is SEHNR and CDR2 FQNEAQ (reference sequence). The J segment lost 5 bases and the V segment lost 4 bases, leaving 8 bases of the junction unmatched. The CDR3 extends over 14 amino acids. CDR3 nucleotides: TGTGCCAGCAGCTCTTACGGGGGGACCGACGAGCAGTACTTC. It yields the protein CASSSYGGTDEQYF.

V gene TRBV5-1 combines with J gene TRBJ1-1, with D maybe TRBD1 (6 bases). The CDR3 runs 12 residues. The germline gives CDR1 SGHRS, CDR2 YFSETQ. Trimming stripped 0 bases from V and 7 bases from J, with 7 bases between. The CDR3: CASSLARGEAFF. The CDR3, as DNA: TGCGCCAGCAGCTTGGCCAGGGGTGAAGCTTTCTTT.

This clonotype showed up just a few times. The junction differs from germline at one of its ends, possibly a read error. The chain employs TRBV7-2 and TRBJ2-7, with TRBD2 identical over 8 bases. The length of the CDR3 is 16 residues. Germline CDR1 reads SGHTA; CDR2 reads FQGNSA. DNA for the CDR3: TGTGCCAGCAGCCCCATTCTAGCGGGTGGCCCCTACGGGCAGTACTTC. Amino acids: CASSPILAGGPYGQYF.

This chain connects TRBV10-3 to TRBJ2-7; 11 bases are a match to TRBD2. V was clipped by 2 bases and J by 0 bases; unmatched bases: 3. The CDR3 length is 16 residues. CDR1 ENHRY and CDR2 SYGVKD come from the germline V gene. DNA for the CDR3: TGTGCCATCAGTGAGAGACTAGCGGGGAGCTCCTACGAGCAGTACTTC. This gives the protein CAISERLAGSSYEQYF.

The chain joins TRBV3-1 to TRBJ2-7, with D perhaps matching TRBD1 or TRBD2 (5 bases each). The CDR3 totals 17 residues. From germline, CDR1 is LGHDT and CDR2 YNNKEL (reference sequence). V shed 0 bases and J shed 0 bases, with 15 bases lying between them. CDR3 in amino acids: CASSQDWGTQSSYEQYF. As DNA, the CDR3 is TGTGCCAGCAGCCAAGATTGGGGGACGCAGAGCTCCTACGAGCAGTACTTC.

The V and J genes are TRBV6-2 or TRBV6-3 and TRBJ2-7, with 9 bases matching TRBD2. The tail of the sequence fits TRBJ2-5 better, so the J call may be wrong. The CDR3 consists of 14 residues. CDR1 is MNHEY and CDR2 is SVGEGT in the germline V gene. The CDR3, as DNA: TGTGCCAGCAAGGAAGCGGGGGGATGGGAGACCCAGTACTTC. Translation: CASKEAGGWETQYF.

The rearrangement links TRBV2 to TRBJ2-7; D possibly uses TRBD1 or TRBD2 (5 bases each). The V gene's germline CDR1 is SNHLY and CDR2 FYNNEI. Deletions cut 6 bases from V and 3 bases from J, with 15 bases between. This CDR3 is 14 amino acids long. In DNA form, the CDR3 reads TGTGCCAGCAGGACTAACGGGGACCACTACGAGCAGTACTTC. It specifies CASRTNGDHYEQYF.

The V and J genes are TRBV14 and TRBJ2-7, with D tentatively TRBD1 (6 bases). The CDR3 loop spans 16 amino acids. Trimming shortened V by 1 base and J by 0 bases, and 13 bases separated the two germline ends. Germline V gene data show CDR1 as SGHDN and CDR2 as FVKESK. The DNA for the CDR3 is TGTGCCAGCAGCCAAGGCTACAGGGCTTTCTCCTACGAGCAGTACTTC. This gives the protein CASSQGYRAFSYEQYF.

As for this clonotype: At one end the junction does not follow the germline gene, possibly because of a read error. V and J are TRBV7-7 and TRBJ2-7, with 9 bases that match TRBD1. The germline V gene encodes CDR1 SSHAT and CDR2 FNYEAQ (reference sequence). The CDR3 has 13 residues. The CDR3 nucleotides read TGTACCAGCAGTCGGGGACAGGGTTACGAGCAGTACTTC. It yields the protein CTSSRGQGYEQYF.

The CDR3 DNA is TGTGCCATCAGTGAGTCGAGCCAGGTGGATTCACCCCTCCACTTT. Its translation: CAISESSQVDSPLHF. The V call is TRBV10-3, the J call TRBJ1-6; no definite D call. The CDR3 is 15 amino acids. V shed 0 bases and J shed 8 bases, with 11 bases lying between them. From germline, CDR1 is ENHRY and CDR2 SYGVKD.

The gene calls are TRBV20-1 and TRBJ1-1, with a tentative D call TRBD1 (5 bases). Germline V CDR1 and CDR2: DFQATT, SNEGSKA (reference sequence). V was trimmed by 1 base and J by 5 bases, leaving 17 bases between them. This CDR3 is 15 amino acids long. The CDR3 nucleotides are TGCAGTGCTAGAGTGGGGCCGGCGGAGGGGACTGAAGCTTTCTTT. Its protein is CSARVGPAEGTEAFF.

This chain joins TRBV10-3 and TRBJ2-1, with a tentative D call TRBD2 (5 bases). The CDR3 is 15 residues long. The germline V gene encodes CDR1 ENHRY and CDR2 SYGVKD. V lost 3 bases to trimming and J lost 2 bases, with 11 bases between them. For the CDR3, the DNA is TGTGCCATCAGTGATGGGGTCGGGGCCTACAATGAGCAGTTCTTC. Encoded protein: CAISDGVGAYNEQFF.